This TCR beta chain was recorded in a study of Ad26.COV2.S vaccination and SARS-CoV-2 variants. This table comes from immunoSEQ multiplex PCR, and its TCRdb copy is limited to in-frame clones, with some not included. The sample holds roughly 270,000 clones; around 87% are singletons and the top ten take 3% to 4%. Trimming removed 2 bases from V and 5 bases from J, with 10 bases in between. The CDR3 totals 14 residues. Looked up from germline, CDR1 is LNHDA and CDR2 is SQIVND (reference sequence). Specified treatment: approximately 18 received Ad26.COV2.S at low or high dose, single or two shots; roughly five received placebo; per-sample allocation not given. Vaccine and placebo recipients were sampled on day 63 after the first injection.

Sequences were derived from peripheral blood, sampled in a trial of Ad26.COV2.S vaccine versus placebo. The genes are TRBV19 and TRBJ1-5; perhaps TRBD1 as D (5 bases). The sequence came from a person aged 18-65 years who received the Ad26.COV2.S COVID-19 vaccine or a placebo. The CDR3, as DNA: TGTGCCAGTAGTATATCTTCGGGGGATCAGCCCCAGCATTTT. This gives the protein CASSISSGDQPQHF.